This entry concerns a single T cell receptor (beta chain). Its antigen is still unknown. The germline V gene encodes CDR1 LGHNA and CDR2 YNFKEQ. Trimming shortened V by 0 bases and J by 4 bases, and 16 bases separated the two germline ends. This CDR3 comprises 16 residues. This sample stems from a study of T cell responses to AZD1222 COVID-19 vaccine. As for the study in general: Pooling was applied to second doses at about 4 or about 12 weeks. Broader study findings: Seropositive status at baseline applied to only six AZD1222 recipients. Possibly, clonal diversity was underestimated; donors were largely white British and included more females. Unmutated variant regions are reportedly targeted by nearly half of spike-specific TCRs.

Assay: immunoSEQ multiplex PCR; the TCRdb copy retains only in-frame clones and omits some. The sample includes 95,000 to 150,000 clones, 85% to 90% of them seen just once. Sequenced here: peripheral blood, sampled on day 0 of AZD1222 vaccination. The origin of this receptor is an adult in good health. The V gene is TRBV4-2, the J gene TRBJ2-7, with D possibly matching TRBD1 (5 bases). CDR3 in DNA: TGTGCCAGCAGCCAAGATCACGACAGCCGAAGTTACGAGCAGTACTTC. Its protein is CASSQDHDSRSYEQYF.